One and the same sample provided the 28 T cell receptor beta chains below, sequenced in a study of post-analysis software for immune sequencing data (dated by TCRdb to between 2014 and 2017). Which antigens these TCRs recognize remains unknown. Beyond this particular receptor, the publication reports: Patients showed significantly higher frequencies than controls for a handful of TRBV segments, among them TRBV5-6, TRBV5-1 and TRBV20-1.

Libraries were prepared through PCR. For sequencing, an Illumina HiSeq 2500 was employed. To reduce PCR and sequencing biases, unique molecular identifiers were built into the TCR beta cDNA libraries. TCRdb reprocessing: public reads trimmed at Q25 with fastp, clones called with MiXCR, in-frame beta chains kept. Each record represents a unique CDR3 protein, reported with the most common genes and DNA among its rows. For this sample the table gives roughly 620,000 distinct CDR3 sequences, of which around 44% were detected only once. The ten largest account for over 1.5% of the sample. Sample: blood. The receptors here all came from a girl between 10 and 17 years old with multiple sclerosis.

The chain uses TRBV6-1 and TRBJ1-1; D is undetermined. V lost 8 bases to trimming and J lost 0 bases, with 10 bases between them. Germline lookup yields CDR1 MNHNS and CDR2 SASEGT. The CDR3 runs to 13 residues. The chain's CDR3 is CASGGKLNTEAFF. The DNA for the CDR3 is TGTGCCAGCGGAGGAAAACTGAACACTGAAGCTTTCTTT.

J is TRBJ2-6 and V is TRBV5-1, with D possibly matching TRBD2 (5 bases). The CDR3 length is 15 residues. V was pared by 2 bases and J by 9 bases, with 15 bases between. Germline CDR1 and CDR2: SGHRS and YFSETQ. The CDR3 is CASSFNSYGGNVLTF. In DNA, the CDR3 is TGCGCCAGCAGCTTTAACTCCTACGGAGGCAACGTCCTGACTTTC.

Sample share makes this clonotype medium-sized. The CDR3 region is CASSFQGNGYTF. The CDR3 coding sequence is TGTGCCAGCAGCTTCCAGGGTAATGGCTACACCTTC. This chain links TRBV7-6 with TRBJ1-2; TRBD1 is a possible D gene (5 bases). Germline lookup yields CDR1 SGHVS and CDR2 FNYEAQ. The CDR3 loop spans 12 amino acids. V was cut by 3 bases and J by 6 bases, with 8 bases left in between.

This clonotype appeared a few times. The chain is built from TRBV7-2 and TRBJ2-3; D call uncertain. This CDR3 comprises 12 residues. Germline CDR1 SGHTA, CDR2 FQGNSA. V dropped 4 bases and J dropped 14 bases, with 16 bases sitting between them. Here the CDR3 DNA reads TGTGCCAGCAGCTCTGGTCCTCTTCGGTGGTATTTT. This codes for CASSSGPLRWYF.

The genes are TRBV24-1 and TRBJ1-2, with 7 bases that match TRBD1. The length of the CDR3 is 14 residues. CDR1 is KGHDR and CDR2 is SFDVKD in the germline V gene. With 3 bases clipped from V and 4 bases from J, the junction kept 4 bases outside the gene matches. The CDR3 reads CATSDNRGSYGYTF. The CDR3 DNA reads TGTGCCACCAGTGATAACAGGGGTTCCTATGGCTACACCTTC.

This clonotype was detected only once. This chain links TRBV12-3 or TRBV12-4 with TRBJ2-1, with D possibly being TRBD2 (6 bases). V was shortened by 3 bases and J by 5 bases, with 11 bases between the two germline ends. The CDR3 contains 14 residues. In nucleotides, the CDR3 is TGTGCCAGCAGTTTGGGTAGCGGTCACAATGAGCAGTTCTTC. Protein sequence: CASSLGSGHNEQFF.

CDR3 region: CASSRQGALTEAFF. The CDR3 nucleotides are TGTGCCAGCAGCCGACAGGGGGCTTTGACTGAAGCTTTCTTT. The chain has TRBV12-3 or TRBV12-4 and TRBJ1-1; 10 bases agree with TRBD1. V shed 6 bases, J shed 5 bases, and the junction held 6 bases outside the gene matches. The length of the CDR3 is 14 residues.

V and J are TRBV12-3 or TRBV12-4 and TRBJ2-3; D is undetermined. Trimming removed 6 bases at V and 5 bases at J, with 18 bases between. There are 15 residues in the CDR3. CDR3 bases: TGTGCCAGCAGCAACCCCCCAGACGAACGAGATACGCAGTATTTT. It codes for CASSNPPDERDTQYF.

The chain uses TRBV12-3 or TRBV12-4 and TRBJ2-1, with 8 bases fitting TRBD2. This CDR3 is 15 amino acids long. V lost 5 bases, J lost 2 bases, and 5 bases stayed unmatched. The DNA of the CDR3 is TGTGCCAGCAGTCCTCCGGGGGGGCCCTACAATGAGCAGTTCTTC. Encoded protein: CASSPPGGPYNEQFF.

This clonotype was picked up a small number of times. This chain joins TRBV7-6 and TRBJ2-1, with 7 bases lining up with TRBD2. V dropped 3 bases and J dropped 10; count of bases not matched to a gene: 6. Germline lookup yields CDR1 SGHVS and CDR2 FNYEAQ. The CDR3 contains 13 residues. In DNA form, the CDR3 reads TGTGCCAGCAGCTTTGCGGGAGCGGGGGAGCAGTTCTTC. Its protein is CASSFAGAGEQFF.

This clonotype was seen only a few times. V and J are TRBV5-5 and TRBJ1-4; possible D gene TRBD1, 6 bases. The CDR3 contains 13 residues. The V end was cut by 5 bases, the J end by 8 bases, with 13 bases between. Looked up from germline, CDR1 is SGHKS and CDR2 is YYEKEE (reference sequence). CDR3 region: CASRATGKEKLFF. The CDR3 DNA reads TGTGCCAGCAGGGCCACAGGGAAAGAAAAACTGTTTTTT.

This chain links TRBV12-3 or TRBV12-4 with TRBJ2-2; TRBD1 matches at 7 bases. After removal of 2 bases from V and 1 base from J, the junction contained 1 base not matched to a gene. The CDR3 consists of 15 residues. Written as DNA, the CDR3 is TGTGCCAGCAGTTTAAGGACAGGGAACACCGGGGAGCTGTTTTTT. This gives the protein CASSLRTGNTGELFF.

The rearrangement uses TRBV7-3 and TRBJ2-6; D not resolved. The CDR3 extends over 16 amino acids. V was clipped by 6 bases and J by 0 bases, with 12 bases between them. The germline gives CDR1 SGHTA, CDR2 FQGTGA. CDR3 sequence (DNA): TGTGCCAGCAGACATCTTATCCTCTCTGGGGCCAACGTCCTGACTTTC. Translating gives CASRHLILSGANVLTF.

This clonotype was seen a handful of times. The chain uses TRBV20-1 and TRBJ2-5; TRBD2 might be the D (6 bases). V was trimmed by 6 bases and J by 4 bases, leaving 18 bases between them. The CDR3 runs 14 residues. Germline CDR1 reads DFQATT; CDR2 reads SNEGSKA (reference sequence). The CDR3 coding sequence is TGCAGTGCCCGCCACGGGAGTGGAGGAGAGACCCAGTACTTC. It codes for CSARHGSGGETQYF.

This clonotype was seen just once. The chain carries TRBV3-1 and TRBJ1-5, with 7 bases identical to TRBD1. The CDR3 is made up of 17 amino acids. Germline CDR1 is LGHDT and CDR2 is YNNKEL (reference sequence). V shed 5 bases, J shed 3 bases, and the junction held 13 bases outside the gene matches. The CDR3 is CASSSRGGTAFNQPQHF. CDR3 bases: TGTGCCAGCAGCTCAAGGGGGGGGACAGCCTTCAATCAGCCCCAGCATTTT.

As regards this clonotype: Sequence at one end of the junction differs from germline and may be a read error. This sequence joins TRBV10-3 and TRBJ2-1, with TRBD2 matching 7 bases. The CDR3 loop spans 12 amino acids. Per germline, CDR1 ENHRY and CDR2 SYGVKD. The CDR3 DNA follows: TGTACCATCAGTGAGCCGGGACTAGAGCAGTTCTTC. It yields the protein CTISEPGLEQFF.

Only a few counts were recorded for this clonotype. V is TRBV20-1 and J is TRBJ2-3; D ambiguous. CDR3 length: 14 amino acids. Per the germline V gene, CDR1 is DFQATT and CDR2 is SNEGSKA (reference sequence). The ends were cut back, 3 bases at V and 0 bases at J, with 10 bases in the middle. DNA of the CDR3: TGCAGTGCTAGGGACGACAATAGCACAGATACGCAGTATTTT. Protein sequence: CSARDDNSTDTQYF.

The V call is TRBV7-9, the J call TRBJ2-7; 8 bases match TRBD2. Germline CDR1 reads SEHNR; CDR2 reads FQNEAQ (reference sequence). The CDR3 has 14 amino acids. The junction had 6 bases not matched to a gene; V was cut back by 3 bases and J by 5 bases. Here the CDR3 reads CASSLFGGADEQYF. In nucleotides, the CDR3 is TGTGCCAGCAGCTTGTTCGGGGGGGCCGACGAGCAGTACTTC.

V gene TRBV3-1 combines with J gene TRBJ2-1; D possibly corresponds to TRBD1 (5 bases). The CDR3 spans 17 residues. The germline V and J ends were trimmed by 4 bases and 0 bases, with 16 bases remaining between them. The germline CDR1 and CDR2 sequences are LGHDT and YNNKEL (reference sequence). This CDR3 reads CASSRLARTSSYNEQFF. The CDR3 bases are TGTGCCAGCAGCCGACTGGCCCGGACAAGCTCCTACAATGAGCAGTTCTTC.

V usage is TRBV12-3 or TRBV12-4 and J usage is TRBJ1-5; D gene ambiguous. Trimming took off 1 base at V and 2 bases at J, with 15 bases between the two ends. The CDR3 covers 17 residues. The CDR3: CASSLGDKGGGNQPQHF. The CDR3 DNA is TGTGCCAGCAGTTTAGGGGATAAGGGTGGGGGCAATCAGCCCCAGCATTTT.

This chain uses TRBV2 with TRBJ2-3; D remains unclear. CDR1 SNHLY and CDR2 FYNNEI come from the germline V gene. The CDR3 is 13 residues long. Between the trimmed V and J ends, which lost 5 bases and 0 bases, there was a span of 6 bases. CDR3 amino acids: CASSSASTDTQYF. CDR3 in DNA: TGTGCCAGCAGTAGCGCTAGCACAGATACGCAGTATTTT.

The chain is built from TRBV24-1 and TRBJ1-1; D is perhaps TRBD1 (6 bases). Germline CDR1 reads KGHDR; CDR2 reads SFDVKD. The CDR3 extends over 15 amino acids. V was trimmed by 4 bases and J by 1 base, leaving 12 bases between them. DNA for the CDR3: TGTGCCACCAGTGACTCAGGGGCCAGGAACACTGAAGCTTTCTTT. Protein product: CATSDSGARNTEAFF.

This chain links TRBV6-5 with TRBJ1-2; D is unresolved. There are 14 residues in the CDR3. Germline V gene data show CDR1 as MNHEY and CDR2 as SVGAGI. With 4 bases removed from V and 6 bases from J, the gap between germline ends came to 15 bases. The CDR3 sequence: CASSSPGIINGYTF. The CDR3 DNA follows: TGTGCCAGCAGTTCTCCGGGGATTATAAATGGCTACACCTTC.

The sample holds a few counts of this clonotype. The CDR3 spells CASSPLSGGKTQYF. DNA of the CDR3: TGTGCCAGCAGCCCTTTGAGCGGGGGGAAGACCCAGTACTTC. The V call is TRBV7-7, the J call TRBJ2-5, with TRBD2 matching over 9 bases. From germline, CDR1 is SSHAT and CDR2 FNYEAQ (reference sequence). This CDR3 has 14 residues. Germline trimming cut 5 bases from V and 6 bases from J; bases unmatched to any gene: 7.

This clonotype was seen more than once but under ten times. V usage is TRBV5-1 and J usage is TRBJ1-1; D is perhaps TRBD1 (5 bases). The CDR3 spans 22 residues. CDR1 SGHRS and CDR2 YFSETQ come from the germline V gene. Trimming removed 4 bases at V and 1 base at J, with 35 bases between. For the CDR3, the DNA is TGCGCCAGCAGCCTAAATACTCAATCTCGGCAGGGAAATCAAGGGTGGAACACTGAAGCTTTCTTT. Translating it yields CASSLNTQSRQGNQGWNTEAFF.

The chain couples TRBV3-1 to TRBJ2-1; no clear D. Germline V gene lookup returns CDR1 LGHDT and CDR2 YNNKEL (reference sequence). V lost 1 base and J lost 9, with 13 bases in between. This CDR3 spans 14 amino acids. The CDR3: CASSQGDWSFEQFF. Written as DNA, the CDR3 is TGTGCCAGCAGCCAAGGGGATTGGAGCTTTGAGCAGTTCTTC.

The chain uses TRBV5-1 and TRBJ2-5, with 9 bases matching TRBD1. Trimming at V came to 6 bases and at J to 4 bases, leaving 10 bases not matched to a gene. This CDR3 has 15 residues. Germline CDR1 SGHRS, CDR2 YFSETQ. The CDR3 here is CASNLRDRVGETQYF. The CDR3 DNA is TGCGCCAGCAACCTCCGGGACAGGGTGGGAGAGACCCAGTACTTC.

This chain connects TRBV20-1 to TRBJ2-7; TRBD2 matches at 7 bases. V shed 3 bases, J shed 1 base, and the junction held 9 bases outside the gene matches. In germline, CDR1 is DFQATT, CDR2 SNEGSKA (reference sequence). There are 15 residues in the CDR3. In DNA form, the CDR3 reads TGCAGTGCTAGTCCCCCGGGGGGAGGGTCCTACGAGCAGTACTTC. This sequence encodes CSASPPGGGSYEQYF.